These 12 T cell receptor beta chains came from one sample sequenced in a study of cytomegalovirus exposure and HLA in healthy donors. The PCR employed 60 Vbeta primers together with 13 Jbeta primers. Repertoires were generated with immunoSEQ multiplex PCR, while TCRdb's copy carries only in-frame clones and drops some. The sample includes about 110,000 clones, about 76% of them seen just once. The sample taken for sequencing was PBMCs. The receptor set was obtained from a woman aged 30 to 39 in good health and CMV-seronegative.

The chain uses TRBV6-5 and TRBJ2-2; 13 positions agree with TRBD2. Germline CDR1 and CDR2: MNHEY and SVGAGI. Losses at the gene ends were 4 bases for V and 7 bases for J; bases not matched to a gene: 6. The CDR3 length is 16 residues. CDR3: CASSSGTSGMYGELFF. CDR3 DNA: TGTGCCAGCAGTTCCGGGACTAGCGGGATGTACGGGGAGCTGTTTTTT.

The count of this clone is one. The chain uses TRBV19 and TRBJ2-1; unclear D gene. V lost 3 bases and J 0 bases, leaving 18 bases between the germline ends. Germline lookup yields CDR1 LNHDA and CDR2 SQIVND (reference sequence). There are 18 residues in the CDR3. CDR3 in DNA: TGTGCCAGTAGTATCATGCAGGTTCGCCATCTCTCCTACAATGAGCAGTTCTTC. The encoded protein is CASSIMQVRHLSYNEQFF.

There are a few counts of this clone. The chain joins TRBV19 to TRBJ2-2; perhaps TRBD1 as D (5 bases). This CDR3 region has 18 residues. V shed 4 bases and J shed 4 bases, with 22 bases lying between them. Looked up from germline, CDR1 is LNHDA and CDR2 is SQIVND (reference sequence). The CDR3 is CASSNAVGWPDTTGELFF. The CDR3 region has the DNA TGTGCCAGTAGTAATGCGGTCGGGTGGCCGGACACCACCGGGGAGCTGTTTTTT.

The chain joins TRBV2 to TRBJ2-7; maybe TRBD1 (6 bases). The CDR3 is 13 residues long. Germline V lookup: CDR1 SNHLY, CDR2 FYNNEI. V lost 5 bases and J lost 3, with 11 bases in between. The CDR3 nucleotides are TGTGCCAGCAGTCTGGACAGCATCTACGAGCAGTACTTC. It specifies CASSLDSIYEQYF.

The chain is built from TRBV25-1 and TRBJ2-7; 10 bases line up with TRBD1. CDR1 and CDR2 from the germline V gene are MGHDK and SYGVNS. After removal of 6 bases from V and 3 bases from J, the junction contained 5 bases not matched to a gene. The CDR3 runs to 14 residues. The CDR3 bases are TGTGCCAGCAGGGCCTGGGACAGGGGCTACGAGCAGTACTTC. Its protein is CASRAWDRGYEQYF.

This clone came up a few times. The rearrangement uses TRBV9 and TRBJ2-5; tentatively, D is TRBD2 (6 bases). The CDR3 has 14 amino acids. The germline V gene encodes CDR1 SGDLS and CDR2 YYNGEE. The V gene lost 4 bases and the J gene lost 2 bases, with 12 bases spanning the gap. CDR3 protein: CASSKEGWQETQYF. In nucleotides, the CDR3 is TGTGCCAGCAGCAAGGAGGGCTGGCAAGAGACCCAGTACTTC.

In its sample, this clone was seen once. V gene TRBV6-5 combines with J gene TRBJ2-2; TRBD1 might be the D (6 bases). V lost 4 bases and J lost 5, with 17 bases in between. Germline-derived CDR1 and CDR2 are MNHEY and SVGAGI. This CDR3 spans 16 amino acids. CDR3 DNA: TGTGCCAGCAGTTCGCTTGGGGACACCCATACCGGGGAGCTGTTTTTT. It encodes CASSSLGDTHTGELFF.

This clone is a singleton in its sample. The chain has TRBV29-1 and TRBJ1-2, with TRBD1 matching 7 bases. Germline CDR1 reads SQVTM; CDR2 reads ANQGSEA. The CDR3 has 13 amino acids. The V and J ends lost 0 bases and 7 bases, in that order; junction bases with no gene match: 5. This CDR3 is CSVEETGVAGYTF. For the CDR3, the DNA is TGCAGCGTTGAAGAAACAGGGGTGGCTGGCTACACCTTC.

Points on this clone: Other nucleotide sequences in the sample specify the same CDR3. J is TRBJ1-5 and V is TRBV29-1; 8 nucleotides agree with TRBD1. The V gene's germline CDR1 is SQVTM and CDR2 ANQGSEA. V dropped 4 bases and J dropped 11; count of bases not matched to a gene: 10. The CDR3 length is 13 residues. The CDR3 region is CSVGGTGPETQHF. CDR3 DNA: TGCAGCGTTGGGGGGACAGGACCCGAGACCCAGCATTTT.

Only one count was recorded for this clone. The V call is TRBV9, the J call TRBJ1-2; 7 bases match TRBD1. Germline CDR1 SGDLS, CDR2 YYNGEE. Germline trimming cut 3 bases from V and 7 bases from J; bases unmatched to any gene: 12. The CDR3 spans 15 residues. The CDR3 bases are TGTGCCAGCAGCGCCCGAACAACAGGGGTGGGTGGCTACACCTTC. Its protein product is CASSARTTGVGGYTF.

The V gene is TRBV6-5, the J gene TRBJ2-7; D might be TRBD2 (6 bases). The CDR3 sequence is 13 residues long. Germline CDR1 reads MNHEY; CDR2 reads SVGAGI. With 7 bases removed from V and 1 base from J, the gap between germline ends came to 11 bases. The CDR3 sequence: CASNGRDSYEQYF. In DNA form, the CDR3 reads TGTGCCAGCAATGGGCGGGATTCCTACGAGCAGTACTTC.

This chain connects TRBV5-1 to TRBJ2-2; TRBD2 aligns across 10 bases. Germline trimming cut 6 bases from V and 0 bases from J; bases unmatched to any gene: 8. The CDR3 sequence is 17 residues long. Looked up from germline, CDR1 is SGHRS and CDR2 is YFSETQ. The CDR3 region has the DNA TGCGCCAGCACCGCTCCGGGACTAGCGTCGAACACCGGGGAGCTGTTTTTT. Translated: CASTAPGLASNTGELFF.